This TCR beta chain came from a study of blood T cells in healthy people across ages. Study-level background: There was about one barcoded beta molecule captured by template switching per two T cells. Regarding the study as a whole: Investigators treated diversity estimates from one million T cells as underestimates.

This CDR3 region has 12 residues. With 1 base clipped from V and 4 bases from J, the junction kept 0 bases outside the gene matches. CDR1 and CDR2 from the germline V gene are DFQATT and SNEGSKA (reference sequence). Combining a sample-barcoded 5' primer with a J-beta primer mix, a second PCR ran for 7 to 11 cycles. Each cDNA molecule carried a tag from a template-switch adaptor that contained 12 random nucleotides. Each CDR3 protein is one row after TCRdb ran MiXCR on the 5' RACE reads. The data show roughly 730,000 distinct CDR3 sequences, around three fifths seen once. Note on this clonotype: Its target is unknown.

The clonotype was recovered from a man in his forties in good health. The chain is built from TRBV20-1 and TRBJ1-2, with 7 nucleotides matching TRBD1. The sample consisted of blood. CDR3 sequence reads: CSARGDSYGYTF. CDR3 sequence (DNA): TGCAGTGCTAGAGGGGACAGCTATGGCTACACCTTC.